This T cell receptor (beta chain) was profiled in a study of shared clonotypes between healthy human individuals (dated by TCRdb to 2020 to 2021). About the investigation overall: Two women and a few men aged 18 to 49 years were included in the cohort. Per donor, three plates each were used for CD4 naive and CD4 memory, two for CD8 naive, and one for CD8 memory. The study deeply sequenced blood TCR repertoires of about 5 healthy adults to estimate repertoire size and the extent of clonotype sharing between individuals. Libraries were prepared and TCR repertoires were sequenced by different laboratories using diverse techniques, in order to increase sequencing depth and limit assay-specific biases. Each donor's leukapheresis produced roughly between roughly 0.94 and 9.5 billion PBMCs.

A word on this clone: Its antigen target is currently unknown. Base quality data are lacking; no much larger clone is found one base away.

Taken from the germline V gene, the CDR1 and CDR2 loops are MNHEY and SVGAGI. Measured from the cysteine to the phenylalanine, the CDR3 is 14 residues long. Only CDR3 DNA is held: 42 bases, read in frame from base 1. V gives up 5 bases and J gives up 0 bases, and the segment between their germline ends measures 9 bases. Study-level results and caveats: Compared with non-shared clonotypes, the clonotypes found in all four sorted-subset donors had higher generation probabilities. Naive subsets generally had larger estimated clonotype richness than memory subsets did. Rarefaction of sorted-subset datasets indicated incomplete sequencing despite the large sequencing depth. The genetic and exposure-history diversity represented was limited by the small number of donors. Only blood was sampled, and tissue TCR repertoires likely differ from those in blood. Based on pairwise subsampling, the degree of clonotype sharing among donors was expected to be affected by sequencing depth. Approximately 5% of naive CD4, 3% to 3.5% of naive CD8, 2.3% of memory CD4, and about 0.4% of memory CD8 clonotypes were shared across a few donors.

Using the deep immunoSEQ assay, multiplex PCR amplified TCR CDR3 regions from genomic DNA. Extracted genomic DNA from each cell subset was spread evenly across all wells of several immunoSEQ 96-well plates, with each plate serving as a replicate. For sorted subsets, each replicate PCR was loaded with approximately 0.2 ug genomic DNA, equivalent to 25,000 to 35,000 T cell genomes. Purified libraries were quantified with a Qubit 3.0 fluorometer, sized on a Bioanalyzer 2100, and re-quantified with the KAPA Library Quantification kit. Each immunoSEQ 96-well plate was sequenced on its own single-read 150-cycle Illumina NextSeq 550 flow cell. From the authors' description of their analysis: Because the immunoSEQ output held only junctional sequences and lacked quality scores, the filtering could not match the filtering applied to full-length reads. To assign V/J genes and CDR3, sequences were annotated against IMGT germline references using PyIR, a Python wrapper for IgBLAST v1.9. Reads with weak V/J assignments (E-value above 1e-6), missing CDR3, stop codons, out-of-frame junctions, or ambiguous translated residues were removed. V3J clonotypes were defined as sequences sharing an identical inferred V gene, J gene, and CDR3 amino acid sequence. Percentage overlap between repertoires was computed as shared unique clonotypes divided by the size of the smaller repertoire. Three approaches were used to assess repertoire richness: RTK rarefaction, the Chao1 estimator, and Recon v2.1 estimates of unobserved clonotypes. OLGA was used to compute generation probabilities for all TCRbeta clonotypes that the gDNA method yielded from a handful of donors. TCRdb stores this immuneACCESS table with in-frame sequences only. Part of the clones is absent; in the studies checked, under half of the shortfall reflects unresolved V genes, and no reason is known for the rest. V, J and clone size were drawn from that table, and D and trimming were deduced from the DNA. This sample gives about 340,000 clones in total; around 79% of them show up just once. Of the sample, more than 9% falls within the top ten clones.

Donors were healthy HIV-negative adults with no recently reported acute infections or vaccinations. Every donor was a Caucasian adult living in Nashville, Tennessee, USA. CD4+ T cells were enriched by magnetic negative selection; naive cells were then positively selected on CD45RA, and the negative fraction formed the memory subset. After blood collection by leukapheresis, PBMCs were isolated using Ficoll-Histopaque density gradient centrifugation and then cryopreserved in the vapor phase of liquid nitrogen. Analytical flow cytometry was used to check the purity and quantity of each magnetically sorted T cell population. Genomic DNA was isolated from each sorted fraction and quantified by UV absorbance on a Nanodrop 2000c.

The specimen was memory CD4+ T cells sorted from blood. Sample cell subset or site, as interpreted from the label and publication: CD45RA-negative fraction. The V gene is TRBV6-5 and the J gene is TRBJ2-3; the D segment cannot be called with confidence. The clonotype was recovered from a man aged 30 to 39 in good health. Here is the DNA: TGTGCCAGCAGTCGCCTAGGGAGCACAGATACGCAGTATTTT. This translates into CASSRLGSTDTQYF.